This paragraph reports one T cell receptor beta chain. Germline V gives CDR1 SGHRS, CDR2 YFSETQ. This CDR3 contains 15 residues. V lost 1 base to trimming and J lost 0 bases, with 8 bases between them. How the authors handled the data: Researchers report that nucleated cell counts were estimated from reference gene primer amplification. Clones were read by immunoSEQ multiplex PCR, and TCRdb kept only the in-frame ones, dropping some. The D gene and trimming were derived from the DNA, and the V and J assignments and clone size from that table. The sample lists some 370,000 clones, 87% occurring once. These data come from a study of blood T cell repertoires in COVID-19. Whole-study context: Acute and convalescent COVID-19 samples came from the United States, Italy and Spain.

Patients in Seattle were enrolled during active infection, then followed longitudinally. This clonotype was sampled from a woman between 25 and 40 years old with COVID-19, enrolled during active disease. The chain is built from TRBV5-1 and TRBJ2-1; no definite D call. Sample: peripheral blood. CDR3 protein: CASSLMRSSYNEQFF. The CDR3 DNA is TGCGCCAGCAGCTTGATGCGGAGCTCCTACAATGAGCAGTTCTTC.